The next 18 T cell receptor beta chains were all read from a single sample in a study of cytomegalovirus exposure and HLA in healthy donors. Primers included in the PCR were 60 Vbeta and 13 Jbeta primers. Produced via immunoSEQ multiplex PCR; TCRdb's table is partial and in-frame only. The sample gives approximately 210,000 clones, roughly 77% of which show up once; more than 1.5% is in the top ten. The sample taken for sequencing was PBMCs. These receptors all come from a woman aged 45-59 years in good health and CMV-seronegative.

This clone was counted a few times. The V and J genes are TRBV10-2 and TRBJ1-6, with D possibly being TRBD1 (5 bases). CDR1 WSHSY and CDR2 SAAADI come from the germline V gene. The CDR3 spans 15 residues. V was trimmed by 10 bases and J by 7 bases, leaving 20 bases between them. CDR3 in amino acids: CAIQPGGVWNSPLHF. CDR3 nucleotides: TGCGCCATCCAACCCGGGGGGGTATGGAATTCACCCCTCCACTTT.

This clone was seen more than once but under ten times. V usage is TRBV5-5 and J usage is TRBJ1-2, with D unclear. V lost 4 bases to trimming and J lost 8 bases, with 6 bases between them. The CDR3 sequence is 10 residues long. Germline V gene data show CDR1 as SGHKS and CDR2 as YYEKEE (reference sequence). CDR3 DNA sequence: TGTGCCAGCAGCCTTTTCGGCTACACCTTC. It codes for CASSLFGYTF.

The CDR3 region is CASHLQGRAFF. The CDR3 DNA follows: TGTGCCAGCCACCTACAGGGTCGAGCTTTCTTT. The chain joins TRBV6-5 to TRBJ1-1; tentatively, D is TRBD1 (6 bases). Trimming pared 8 bases from V and 10 bases from J, leaving 14 bases between. CDR3 length: 11 residues. CDR1 and CDR2 (germline): MNHEY, SVGAGI.

The CDR3 sequence is CASSLAGTAYQPQHF. As DNA, the CDR3 is TGTGCCAGCAGTTTAGCTGGGACAGCCTACCAGCCCCAGCATTTT. V is TRBV28 and J is TRBJ1-5; TRBD1 aligns across 7 bases. Germline V gives CDR1 MDHEN, CDR2 SYDVKM. This CDR3 is 15 amino acids long. Trimming cost V 2 bases and J 7 bases; bases outside gene matches: 8.

This clone was counted between two and nine times. The genes are TRBV6-5 and TRBJ2-7; 7 positions match TRBD2. The length of the CDR3 is 14 residues. Germline CDR1 MNHEY, CDR2 SVGAGI. The trim removed 6 bases at V and 2 bases at J, leaving 7 bases unmatched. The CDR3 nucleotides read TGTGCCAGCAGCCTTCAAGCGGGGACCTACGAGCAGTACTTC. This sequence encodes CASSLQAGTYEQYF.

The V gene is TRBV18, the J gene TRBJ1-1, with D possibly being TRBD1 (5 bases). The V gene lost 2 bases and the J gene lost 5 bases, with 12 bases spanning the gap. The CDR3 consists of 14 residues. In germline, CDR1 is KGHSH, CDR2 LQKENI. The DNA for the CDR3 is TGTGCCAGCTCACCAATCAGGGCGGGAACTGAAGCTTTCTTT. Its protein product is CASSPIRAGTEAFF.

The chain employs TRBV4-3 and TRBJ1-1; unclear D gene. The ends were cut back, 7 bases at V and 0 bases at J, with 12 bases in the middle. Germline V gives CDR1 LGHNA, CDR2 YSLEER. The CDR3 is 14 residues long. The CDR3 spells CASKSSGMNTEAFF. DNA for the CDR3: TGCGCCAGCAAGTCCAGCGGTATGAACACTGAAGCTTTCTTT.

Turning to this clone: A junction boundary mismatches the germline segment, possibly from a read error. This chain connects TRBV7-7 to TRBJ1-1; 9 bases agree with TRBD1. Germline V gives CDR1 SSHAT, CDR2 FNYEAQ (reference sequence). The CDR3 is 13 residues long. This CDR3 reads CASSSRNGTGAFF. DNA for the CDR3: TGTGCTAGCAGCTCCCGAAATGGGACAGGGGCTTTCTTT.

V usage is TRBV7-8 and J usage is TRBJ2-7; D is unresolved. V was clipped by 5 bases and J by 5 bases, with 16 bases between them. Germline-derived CDR1 and CDR2 are SGHVS and FQNEAQ. The CDR3 totals 14 residues. CDR3 bases: TGTGCCAGCAGCCCTACTCAATTCTATGACGAGCAGTACTTC. Its translation is CASSPTQFYDEQYF.

In DNA, the CDR3 is TGTGCCAGCAGCTCGCCCGGACTAGTCTCCTCCTACAATGAGCAGTTCTTC. Residues: CASSSPGLVSSYNEQFF. The genes are TRBV7-2 and TRBJ2-1, with 7 bases matching TRBD2. Trimming at V came to 4 bases and at J to 0 bases, leaving 9 bases not matched to a gene. CDR3 length: 17 amino acids. Germline V gene sequence: CDR1 SGHTA, CDR2 FQGNSA. The full variable domain, rest sourced from reference TRBV7-2 and TRBJ2-1, is GAGVSQSPSNKVTEKGKDVELRCDPISGHTALYWYRQSLGQGLEFLIYFQGNSAPDKSGLPSDRFSAERTGGSVSTLTIQRTQQEDSAVYLCASSSPGLVSSYNEQFFGPGTRLTVL.

The chain links TRBV4-3 to TRBJ1-1, with D uncertain. Germline V gives CDR1 LGHNA, CDR2 YSLEER. V was trimmed by 5 bases and J by 0 bases, leaving 13 bases between them. This CDR3 has 15 residues. CDR3 residues: CASSTGSQLNTEAFF. CDR3 DNA: TGCGCCAGCAGCACCGGTTCACAGCTGAACACTGAAGCTTTCTTT.

This chain joins TRBV12-5 and TRBJ1-6; possibly TRBD1 for D (6 bases). The CDR3 consists of 16 residues. Deletions cut 5 bases from V and 10 bases from J, with 21 bases between. Germline CDR1 is LGHNT and CDR2 is FRNRAP. CDR3 DNA sequence: TGTGCTAGTGGTCCCCGGGGGAGGGGGTTAAGATCACCCCTCCACTTT. This codes for CASGPRGRGLRSPLHF.

The J gene is TRBJ2-2, the V gene TRBV6-1; TRBD2 matches 10 bases. Germline CDR1 reads MNHNS; CDR2 reads SASEGT. Trimming at V came to 4 bases and at J to 6 bases, leaving 8 bases not matched to a gene. There are 16 residues in the CDR3. CDR3 sequence: CASSGTGLASAGELFF. In nucleotides, the CDR3 is TGTGCCAGCAGTGGCACGGGACTAGCGTCGGCCGGGGAGCTGTTTTTT.

This chain uses TRBV19 with TRBJ1-1, with D perhaps matching TRBD1 (5 bases). The CDR3 is 15 residues long. The V end was cut by 7 bases, the J end by 1 base, with 16 bases between. Germline V gives CDR1 LNHDA, CDR2 SQIVND (reference sequence). CDR3 sequence (DNA): TGTGCCAGTACCCATTCGACAGTAAAGAACACTGAAGCTTTCTTT. Amino acids: CASTHSTVKNTEAFF.

The chain combines TRBV7-8 with TRBJ2-5; a weak D match, TRBD1 (6 bases). The CDR3 is made up of 15 amino acids. Between the trimmed V and J ends, which lost 0 bases and 4 bases, there was a span of 12 bases. The V gene's germline CDR1 is SGHVS and CDR2 FQNEAQ. Written as DNA, the CDR3 is TGTGCCAGCAGCTTAGCAGGACAGACCGTAGAGACCCAGTACTTC. Translation gives CASSLAGQTVETQYF. Filled out from reference TRBV7-8 and TRBJ2-5, the complete variable domain reads GAGVSQSPRYKVAKRGQDVALRCDPISGHVSLFWYQQALGQGPEFLTYFQNEAQLDKSGLPSDRFFAERPEGSVSTLKIQRTQQEDSAVYLCASSLAGQTVETQYFGPGTRLLVL.

CDR3 residues: CATSRDRRGNQPQHF. CDR3 nucleotides: TGTGCCACCAGCAGAGATCGAAGAGGGAACCAGCCCCAGCATTTT. This chain uses TRBV15 with TRBJ1-5; no clear D. With 0 bases removed from V and 7 bases from J, the gap between germline ends came to 13 bases. The CDR3 spans 15 residues. Germline CDR1 LNHNV, CDR2 YYDKDF (reference sequence).

V is TRBV7-8 and J is TRBJ2-7, with D uncertain. CDR3 size: 16 residues. The V and J ends lost 5 bases and 2 bases respectively, with 19 bases between them. In germline, CDR1 is SGHVS, CDR2 FQNEAQ. The chain's CDR3 is CASSPMPALMPYEQYF. The CDR3 nucleotides are TGTGCCAGCAGCCCTATGCCCGCTTTAATGCCCTACGAGCAGTACTTC.

The J gene is TRBJ1-3, the V gene TRBV7-8; the D gene is possibly TRBD1 (5 bases). The V end was cut by 5 bases, the J end by 0 bases, with 17 bases between. This CDR3 has 17 residues. Germline-derived CDR1 and CDR2 are SGHVS and FQNEAQ. The DNA for the CDR3 is TGTGCCAGCAGCCCGAGACAGCTCTTCCGCTCTGGAAACACCATATATTTT. As protein: CASSPRQLFRSGNTIYF.